This T cell receptor (beta chain) comes out of a study of neurological immune-mediated disorders. General study results and limits: None of the CDR3 amino acid sequences in expanded clones turned up in more than one subject, which points to private repertoires in all groups.

V was cut by 7 bases and J by 6 bases, with 25 bases left in between. From germline, CDR1 is LNHDA and CDR2 SQIVND (reference sequence). There are 17 residues in the CDR3. The controls, all healthy individuals, were blood bank volunteers in Maryland, USA. The unsorted libraries had their origin in 2 million PBMCs stored at -80 C. As to this clonotype: Its antigen is unknown.

Synthesis of cDNA was accomplished via 5'RACE employing 10-nucleotide random UMIs. MiXCR was run by TCRdb on the 5' RACE reads, yielding one entry per CDR3 protein. In the table there are around 33,000 distinct CDR3 sequences, less than 8.5% of which are singletons. The V and J genes are TRBV19 and TRBJ1-5; D gene unclear. The source material was PBMCs. The receptor was isolated from a woman in her forties in good health. CDR3 coding DNA: TGTGCCAGTACCCCGGACCGTAAATTATACAGTGCTCAGCCCCAGCATTTT. Translating it yields CASTPDRKLYSAQPQHF.